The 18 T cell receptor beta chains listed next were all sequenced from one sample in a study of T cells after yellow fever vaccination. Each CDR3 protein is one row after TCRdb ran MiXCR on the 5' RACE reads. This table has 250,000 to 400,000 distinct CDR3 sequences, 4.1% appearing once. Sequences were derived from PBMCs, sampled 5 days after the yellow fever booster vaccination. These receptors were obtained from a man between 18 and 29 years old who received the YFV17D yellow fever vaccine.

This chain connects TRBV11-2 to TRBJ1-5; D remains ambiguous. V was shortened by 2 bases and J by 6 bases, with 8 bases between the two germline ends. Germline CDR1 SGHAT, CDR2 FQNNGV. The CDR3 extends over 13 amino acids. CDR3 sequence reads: CASSLTYAQPQHF. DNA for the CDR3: TGTGCCAGCAGCTTAACGTACGCTCAGCCCCAGCATTTT.

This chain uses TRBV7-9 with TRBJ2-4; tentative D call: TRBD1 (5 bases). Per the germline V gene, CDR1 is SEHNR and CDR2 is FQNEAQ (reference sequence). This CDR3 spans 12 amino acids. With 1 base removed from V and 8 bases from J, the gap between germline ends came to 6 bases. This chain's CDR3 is CASSLDRHIQYF. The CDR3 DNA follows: TGTGCCAGCAGCTTAGACAGGCACATTCAGTACTTC.

This chain's CDR3 is CATSRGGLNYGYTF. CDR3 DNA sequence: TGTGCCACCAGCAGAGGAGGGCTCAACTATGGCTACACCTTC. This chain uses TRBV15 with TRBJ1-2, with D uncertain. Germline CDR1 is LNHNV and CDR2 is YYDKDF (reference sequence). The CDR3 sequence is 14 residues long. Trimming removed 1 base from V and 2 bases from J, with 8 bases in between. The whole variable domain, filled in from reference TRBV15 and TRBJ1-2, reads DAMVIQNPRYQVTQFGKPVTLSCSQTLNHNVMYWYQQKSSQAPKLLFHYYDKDFNNEADTPDNFQSRRPNTSFCFLDIRSPGLGDTAMYLCATSRGGLNYGYTFGSGTRLTVV.

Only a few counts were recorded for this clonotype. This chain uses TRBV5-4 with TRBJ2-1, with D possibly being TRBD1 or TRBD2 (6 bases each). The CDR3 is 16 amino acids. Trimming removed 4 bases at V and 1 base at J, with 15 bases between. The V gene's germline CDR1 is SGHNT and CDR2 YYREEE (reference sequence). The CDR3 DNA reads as TGTGCCAGCAGCACCGTGAGGGGGGAGTCCTACAATGAGCAGTTCTTC. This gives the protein CASSTVRGESYNEQFF.

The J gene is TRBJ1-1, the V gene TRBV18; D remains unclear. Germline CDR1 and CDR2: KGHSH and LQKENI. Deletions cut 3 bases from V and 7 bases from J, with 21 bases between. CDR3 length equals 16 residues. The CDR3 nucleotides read TGTGCCAGCTCACCCCTACCGATTCACAGCACCCATGAAGCTTTCTTT. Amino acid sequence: CASSPLPIHSTHEAFF.

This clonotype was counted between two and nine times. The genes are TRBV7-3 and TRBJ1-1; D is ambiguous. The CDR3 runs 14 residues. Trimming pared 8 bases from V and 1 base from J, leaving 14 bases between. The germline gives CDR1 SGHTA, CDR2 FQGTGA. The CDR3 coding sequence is TGTGCCAGCCGACTCGGACCCCAGAACACTGAAGCTTTCTTT. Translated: CASRLGPQNTEAFF. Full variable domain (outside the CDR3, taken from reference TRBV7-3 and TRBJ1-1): GAGVSQTPSNKVTEKGKYVELRCDPISGHTALYWYRQSLGQGPEFLIYFQGTGAADDSGLPNDRFFAVRPEGSVSTLKIQRTERGDSAVYLCASRLGPQNTEAFFGQGTRLTVV.

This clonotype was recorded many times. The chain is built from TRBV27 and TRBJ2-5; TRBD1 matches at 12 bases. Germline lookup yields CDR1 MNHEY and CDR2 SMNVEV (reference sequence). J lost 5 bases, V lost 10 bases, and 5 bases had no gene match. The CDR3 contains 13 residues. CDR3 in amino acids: CAIGTGGLETQYF. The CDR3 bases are TGTGCCATTGGGACAGGGGGCCTGGAGACCCAGTACTTC.

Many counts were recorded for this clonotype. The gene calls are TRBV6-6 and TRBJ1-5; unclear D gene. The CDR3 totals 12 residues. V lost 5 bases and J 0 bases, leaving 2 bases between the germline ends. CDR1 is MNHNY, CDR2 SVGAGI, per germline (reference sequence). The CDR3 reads CASSPSNQPQHF. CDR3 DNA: TGTGCCAGCAGTCCTAGCAATCAGCCCCAGCATTTT.

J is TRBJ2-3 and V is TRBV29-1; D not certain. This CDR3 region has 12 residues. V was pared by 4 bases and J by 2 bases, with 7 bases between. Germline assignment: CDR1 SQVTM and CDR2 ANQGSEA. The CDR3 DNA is TGCAGCGTTGGTCTCTCCACAGATACGCAGTATTTT. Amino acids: CSVGLSTDTQYF.

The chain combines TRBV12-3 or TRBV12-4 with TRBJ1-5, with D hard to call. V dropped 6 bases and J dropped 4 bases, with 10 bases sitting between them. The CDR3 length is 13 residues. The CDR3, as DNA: TGTGCCAGCAGCCGCCGGGAGAATCAGCCCCAGCATTTT. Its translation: CASSRRENQPQHF.

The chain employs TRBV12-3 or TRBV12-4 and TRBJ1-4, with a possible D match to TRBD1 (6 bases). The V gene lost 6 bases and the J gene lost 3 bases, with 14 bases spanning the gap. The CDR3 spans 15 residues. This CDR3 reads CASSQRQAANEKLFF. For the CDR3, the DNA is TGTGCCAGCAGCCAGCGACAGGCGGCTAATGAAAAACTGTTTTTT.

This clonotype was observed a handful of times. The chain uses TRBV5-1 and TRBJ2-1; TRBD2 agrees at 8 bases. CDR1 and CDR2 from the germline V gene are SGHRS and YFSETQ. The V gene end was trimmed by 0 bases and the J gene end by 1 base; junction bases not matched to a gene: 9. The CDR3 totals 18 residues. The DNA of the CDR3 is TGCGCCAGCAGCTTGGGGCCGGGAGCGGGGGAGTCCTACAATGAGCAGTTCTTC. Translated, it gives CASSLGPGAGESYNEQFF.

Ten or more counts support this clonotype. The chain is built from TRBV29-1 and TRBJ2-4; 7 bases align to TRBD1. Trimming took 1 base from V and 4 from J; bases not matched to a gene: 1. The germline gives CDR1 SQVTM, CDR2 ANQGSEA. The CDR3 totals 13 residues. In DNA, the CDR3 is TGCAGCGTTGAAGGACAGGGAAAAAACATTCAGTACTTC. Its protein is CSVEGQGKNIQYF.

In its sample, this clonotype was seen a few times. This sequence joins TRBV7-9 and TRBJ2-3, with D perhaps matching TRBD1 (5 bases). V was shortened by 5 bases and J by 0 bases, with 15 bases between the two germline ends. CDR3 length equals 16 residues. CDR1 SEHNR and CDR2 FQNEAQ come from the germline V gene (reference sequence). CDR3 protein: CASSPRQQSSTDTQYF. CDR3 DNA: TGTGCCAGCAGCCCCCGACAGCAATCTAGCACAGATACGCAGTATTTT.

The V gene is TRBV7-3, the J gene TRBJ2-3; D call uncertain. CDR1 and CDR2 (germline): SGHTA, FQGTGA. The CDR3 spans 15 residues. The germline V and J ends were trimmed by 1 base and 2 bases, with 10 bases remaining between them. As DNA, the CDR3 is TGTGCCAGCAGCTTAATGGGCAGACCCACAGATACGCAGTATTTT. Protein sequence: CASSLMGRPTDTQYF.

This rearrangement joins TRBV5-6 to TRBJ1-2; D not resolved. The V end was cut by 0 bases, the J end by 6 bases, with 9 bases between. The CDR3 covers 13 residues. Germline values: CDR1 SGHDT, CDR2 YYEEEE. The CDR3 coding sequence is TGTGCCAGCAGCTTGGTGGTGGCGGATGGCTACACCTTC. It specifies CASSLVVADGYTF.

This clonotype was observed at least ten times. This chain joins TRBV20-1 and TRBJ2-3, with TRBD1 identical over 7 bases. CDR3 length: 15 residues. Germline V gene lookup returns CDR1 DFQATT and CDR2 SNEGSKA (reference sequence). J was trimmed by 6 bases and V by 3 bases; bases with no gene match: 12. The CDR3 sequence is CSASGGQMDSDTQYF. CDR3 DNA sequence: TGCAGTGCTAGTGGGGGACAGATGGATTCGGATACGCAGTATTTT.

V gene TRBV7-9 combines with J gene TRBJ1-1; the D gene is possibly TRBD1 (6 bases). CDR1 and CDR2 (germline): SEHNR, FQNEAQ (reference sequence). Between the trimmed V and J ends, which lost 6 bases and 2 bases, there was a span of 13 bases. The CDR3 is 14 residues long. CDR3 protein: CASRYGTLNTEAFF. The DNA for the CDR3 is TGTGCCAGCAGGTACGGGACATTAAACACTGAAGCTTTCTTT.